One and the same sample provided the 29 T cell receptor beta chains below, sequenced in a study of shared clonotypes between healthy human individuals. Positively selected for CCR7, the CD45RO-negative cells used as naive CD8 cells excluded terminally differentiated effector memory CD45RA+ cells. Clones were sequenced by immunoSEQ multiplex PCR, and TCRdb holds only the in-frame ones, with some missing. The table has around 2,100,000 clones, about 95% seen once. Sample: naive CD8+ T cells sorted from blood. These TCRs come from a man between 18 and 29 years old in good health.

Concerning this clone: In the same sample, other DNA sequences code for this CDR3. The V call is TRBV19, the J call TRBJ1-2; D is unresolved. V was clipped by 3 bases and J by 3 bases, with 8 bases between them. CDR1 and CDR2 (germline): LNHDA, SQIVND (reference sequence). This CDR3 is built from 13 residues. This chain's CDR3 is CASSIAGDYGYTF. DNA of the CDR3: TGTGCCAGTAGTATCGCTGGGGACTATGGCTACACCTTC.

The rearrangement uses TRBV5-4 and TRBJ1-4, with 8 bases matching TRBD1. This CDR3 spans 13 amino acids. Germline-derived CDR1 and CDR2 are SGHNT and YYREEE (reference sequence). V was pared by 9 bases and J by 5 bases, with 6 bases of the junction left unmatched. The chain's CDR3 is CAMQGAGNEKLFF. The CDR3 coding sequence is TGTGCCATGCAGGGGGCAGGGAATGAAAAACTGTTTTTT.

This clone was recorded once. V and J are TRBV13 and TRBJ2-5, with a possible D match to TRBD1 (5 bases). CDR3 length: 14 residues. The germline CDR1 and CDR2 sequences are PRHDT and FYEKMQ (reference sequence). The germline V and J ends were trimmed by 1 base and 0 bases, with 6 bases remaining between them. The CDR3 loop reads CASSLEGNQETQYF. The CDR3 DNA reads as TGTGCCAGCAGCTTAGAGGGGAACCAAGAGACCCAGTACTTC.

This chain uses TRBV27 with TRBJ1-2; D is uncertain. Trimming took 0 bases from V and 4 from J, leaving 9 bases between them. The CDR3 is made up of 14 amino acids. Germline CDR1 is MNHEY and CDR2 is SMNVEV (reference sequence). The CDR3 coding sequence is TGTGCCAGCAGTTTATCGGGTAACCCCTATGGCTACACCTTC. Protein: CASSLSGNPYGYTF.

The chain carries TRBV11-2 and TRBJ2-5; tentative D call: TRBD2 (5 bases). The length of the CDR3 is 15 residues. The V and J ends lost 4 bases and 0 bases respectively, with 12 bases between them. CDR1 and CDR2 from the germline V gene are SGHAT and FQNNGV. CDR3 sequence reads: CASSSGGGDQETQYF. The CDR3 region has the DNA TGTGCCAGCAGCTCTGGTGGAGGAGACCAAGAGACCCAGTACTTC. The entire variable domain, with the rest obtained from reference TRBV11-2 and TRBJ2-5, is as follows: EAGVAQSPRYKIIEKRQSVAFWCNPISGHATLYWYQQILGQGPKLLIQFQNNGVVDDSQLPKDRFSAERLKGVDSTLKIQPAKLEDSAVYLCASSSGGGDQETQYFGPGTRLLVL.

The V and J genes are TRBV5-6 and TRBJ1-2, with a weak D call TRBD1 (5 bases). Trimming stripped 2 bases from V and 10 bases from J, with 12 bases between. Germline CDR1 SGHDT, CDR2 YYEEEE. The CDR3 is 12 amino acids. This chain's CDR3 is CASSFGTQFYTF. CDR3 nucleotides: TGTGCCAGCAGCTTCGGGACTCAATTCTACACCTTC.

V is TRBV5-8 and J is TRBJ2-7; 8 bases align to TRBD1. Germline assignment: CDR1 SGHTS and CDR2 YDEGEE. J was trimmed by 2 bases and V by 4 bases; bases with no gene match: 5. The CDR3 consists of 14 residues. CDR3 loop: CASSVGQGAYEQYF. DNA for the CDR3: TGTGCCAGCAGCGTCGGACAGGGTGCCTACGAGCAGTACTTC.

The genes are TRBV7-2 and TRBJ2-5, with unresolved D. CDR1 SGHTA and CDR2 FQGNSA come from the germline V gene. The length of the CDR3 is 15 residues. V was shortened by 6 bases and J by 1 base, with 15 bases between the two germline ends. The CDR3 nucleotides read TGTGCCAGCAGACTACATATATCTGTCCAAGAGACCCAGTACTTC. Translation: CASRLHISVQETQYF.

In this sample, this clone turned up once. The V call is TRBV10-1, the J call TRBJ2-3; D is uncertain. V lost 3 bases to trimming and J lost 2 bases, with 12 bases between them. Germline CDR1 and CDR2: WNHNN and SYGVQD (reference sequence). The CDR3 covers 15 residues. The CDR3 bases are TGCGCCAGCAGTGAAGGCTGGACCACCACAGATACGCAGTATTTT. This codes for CASSEGWTTTDTQYF.

The V call is TRBV7-9, the J call TRBJ2-7; 8 bases are shared with TRBD1. After removal of 5 bases from V and 2 bases from J, the junction contained 17 bases not matched to a gene. Germline loops: CDR1 SEHNR, CDR2 FQNEAQ (reference sequence). CDR3 length equals 18 residues. The DNA for the CDR3 is TGTGCCAGCAGCCCTCTAATTGGTGGGACAGGCTTGGCCTACGAGCAGTACTTC. This codes for CASSPLIGGTGLAYEQYF.

The rearrangement joins TRBV5-1 to TRBJ2-3; D is unresolved. Germline V gives CDR1 SGHRS, CDR2 YFSETQ. The CDR3 is 13 amino acids. Between the trimmed V and J ends, which lost 6 bases and 4 bases, there was a span of 12 bases. The CDR3 nucleotides are TGCGCCAGCAAAGAAAGAGGCGCAGATACGCAGTATTTT. The encoded protein is CASKERGADTQYF.

The V call is TRBV28, the J call TRBJ2-3, with TRBD2 matching 7 bases. V lost 4 bases, J lost 2 bases, and 18 bases stayed unmatched. The CDR3 consists of 19 residues. Germline V CDR1 and CDR2: MDHEN, SYDVKM. This CDR3 is CASSSLLSAWGGDTDTQYF. In DNA, the CDR3 is TGTGCCAGCAGTTCGCTCTTAAGCGCGTGGGGAGGGGACACAGATACGCAGTATTTT.

The chain links TRBV11-3 to TRBJ2-3; 8 bases line up with TRBD2. This CDR3 contains 16 residues. The V gene end was trimmed by 1 base and the J gene end by 4 bases; junction bases not matched to a gene: 7. Germline assignment: CDR1 SGHNT and CDR2 YENEEA. CDR3 amino acids: CASSLGSAGVSDTQYF. The DNA for the CDR3 is TGTGCCAGCAGCTTAGGGTCAGCGGGAGTGTCAGATACGCAGTATTTT.

J is TRBJ1-1 and V is TRBV19, with a possible D match to TRBD1 (6 bases). Trimming removed 11 bases at V and 0 bases at J, with 16 bases between. This CDR3 is 14 amino acids long. Per germline, CDR1 LNHDA and CDR2 SQIVND (reference sequence). The CDR3 protein is CAWKGVIMNTEAFF. The DNA for the CDR3 is TGTGCCTGGAAGGGGGTAATTATGAACACTGAAGCTTTCTTT.

As DNA, the CDR3 is TGCGCCAGCAGCCAAGATAGGGCGACTGGAGGGGGCCAAGAGACCCAGTACTTC. This encodes CASSQDRATGGGQETQYF. This chain uses TRBV4-3 with TRBJ2-5; D assignment may be TRBD1 or TRBD2 (6 bases each). This CDR3 region has 18 residues. Germline assignment: CDR1 LGHNA and CDR2 YSLEER. V was pared by 0 bases and J by 1 base, with 18 bases between.

Concerning this clone: Other nucleotide sequences from this sample produce the same CDR3. The rearrangement joins TRBV5-1 to TRBJ2-1, with 8 bases that match TRBD2. The CDR3 covers 15 residues. Germline V gene lookup returns CDR1 SGHRS and CDR2 YFSETQ. Unmatched junction bases numbered 5, after V lost 4 bases and J lost 2 bases. The CDR3: CASSLSGGPYNEQFF. The CDR3 DNA sequence: TGCGCCAGCAGCCTCAGCGGGGGCCCCTACAATGAGCAGTTCTTC. Together with reference TRBV5-1 and TRBJ2-1, the CDR3 gives the full variable domain: KAGVTQTPRYLIKTRGQQVTLSCSPISGHRSVSWYQQTPGQGLQFLFEYFSETQRNKGNFPGRFSGRQFSNSRSEMNVSTLELGDSALYLCASSLSGGPYNEQFFGPGTRLTVL.

The chain is built from TRBV7-2 and TRBJ2-7, with TRBD1 identical over 9 bases. Per the germline V gene, CDR1 is SGHTA and CDR2 is FQGNSA. This CDR3 is built from 15 residues. V dropped 5 bases and J dropped 3; count of bases not matched to a gene: 8. The CDR3 reads CASSRGQGFDYEQYF. Written as DNA, the CDR3 is TGTGCCAGCAGCCGGGGACAGGGCTTTGACTACGAGCAGTACTTC. The complete variable domain, with remaining parts taken from reference TRBV7-2 and TRBJ2-7, reads GAGVSQSPSNKVTEKGKDVELRCDPISGHTALYWYRQSLGQGLEFLIYFQGNSAPDKSGLPSDRFSAERTGGSVSTLTIQRTQQEDSAVYLCASSRGQGFDYEQYFGPGTRLTVT.

The CDR3 loop is CASSPPRDLGHGYTF. The CDR3 DNA is TGTGCCAGCTCACCACCCCGGGACCTGGGCCATGGCTACACCTTC. The chain links TRBV18 to TRBJ1-2; possible D gene TRBD1, 5 bases. The germline V gene encodes CDR1 KGHSH and CDR2 LQKENI. This CDR3 contains 15 residues. The V end was cut by 0 bases, the J end by 6 bases, with 14 bases between.

Written as DNA, the CDR3 is TGTGCCAGCAGTTCAAAGGGGGCCTCCGGAAACACCATATATTTT. It is translated as CASSSKGASGNTIYF. This chain links TRBV7-9 with TRBJ1-3, with 7 nucleotides matching TRBD1. V gave up 6 bases and J gave up 4 bases; unmatched junction bases: 9. The CDR3 runs to 15 residues. Germline V lookup: CDR1 SEHNR, CDR2 FQNEAQ (reference sequence). Complete variable domain (other parts from reference TRBV7-9 and TRBJ1-3): DTGVSQNPRHKITKRGQNVTFRCDPISEHNRLYWYRQTLGQGPEFLTYFQNEAQLEKSRLLSDRFSAERPKGSFSTLEIQRTEQGDSAMYLCASSSKGASGNTIYFGEGSWLTVV.

J is TRBJ2-5 and V is TRBV7-9; the D is unclear. This CDR3 spans 12 amino acids. Trimming pared 8 bases from V and 1 base from J, leaving 8 bases between. Germline CDR1 and CDR2: SEHNR and FQNEAQ (reference sequence). CDR3 region: CASVTSQETQYF. The DNA of the CDR3 is TGTGCCAGCGTAACATCCCAAGAGACCCAGTACTTC.

The chain is built from TRBV7-9 and TRBJ2-1; D gene unclear. Trimming took off 3 bases at V and 8 bases at J, with 8 bases between the two ends. This CDR3 comprises 12 residues. CDR1 is SEHNR, CDR2 FQNEAQ, per germline (reference sequence). In DNA form, the CDR3 reads TGTGCCAGCAGCTTCGTGAACCATGAGCAGTTCTTC. Translating it yields CASSFVNHEQFF.

The CDR3 nucleotides read TGCGCCAGCAGCCCGAGGTCTAGCGGTCGAGAGACCCAGTACTTC. Protein: CASSPRSSGRETQYF. The chain employs TRBV4-1 and TRBJ2-5; 7 bases agree with TRBD2. The germline V gene encodes CDR1 MGHRA and CDR2 YSYEKL. The CDR3 sequence is 15 residues long. Unmatched junction bases numbered 9, after V lost 4 bases and J lost 4 bases.

The chain joins TRBV19 to TRBJ2-2; TRBD2 is a possible D gene (6 bases). Germline V gives CDR1 LNHDA, CDR2 SQIVND (reference sequence). The V gene lost 5 bases and the J gene lost 5 bases, with 9 bases spanning the gap. There are 13 residues in the CDR3. The CDR3 sequence: CASSLTSTGELFF. Written as DNA, the CDR3 is TGTGCCAGTAGTCTGACTAGTACCGGGGAGCTGTTTTTT.

The chain employs TRBV2 and TRBJ1-4, with 9 positions matching TRBD1. The CDR3 extends over 18 amino acids. Germline CDR1 is SNHLY and CDR2 is FYNNEI. J gave up 0 bases and V 6 bases, and 11 bases lay outside the gene matches. CDR3 sequence (DNA): TGTGCCAGCAGATATCCGGGACAGGGCCTTGCAACTAATGAAAAACTGTTTTTT. Amino acid sequence: CASRYPGQGLATNEKLFF.

The V and J genes are TRBV15 and TRBJ2-1, with 11 positions matching TRBD2. The CDR3 covers 17 residues. J lost 4 bases, V lost 6 bases, and 11 bases had no gene match. In germline, CDR1 is LNHNV, CDR2 YYDKDF (reference sequence). CDR3 in DNA: TGTGCCACCAGTACCAACCCCGGGACTAGCGGTTACAATGAGCAGTTCTTC. Amino acids: CATSTNPGTSGYNEQFF.

V and J are TRBV6-1 and TRBJ2-3; 12 nucleotides align to TRBD2. Per the germline V gene, CDR1 is MNHNS and CDR2 is SASEGT. V dropped 4 bases and J dropped 2; count of bases not matched to a gene: 4. The CDR3 runs to 16 residues. CDR3 sequence (DNA): TGTGCCAGCAGTGGAAGGACTAGCGGGAACACAGATACGCAGTATTTT. Translation: CASSGRTSGNTDTQYF.

The CDR3 here is CAWGSGLHEQFF. The DNA for the CDR3 is TGTGCCTGGGGATCAGGTCTCCATGAGCAGTTCTTC. The gene calls are TRBV30 and TRBJ2-1, with D hard to call. V lost 5 bases to trimming and J lost 8 bases, with 13 bases between them. The CDR3 runs to 12 residues. The germline V gene encodes CDR1 GTSNPN and CDR2 SVGIG (reference sequence).

V is TRBV27 and J is TRBJ2-1; TRBD1 might be the D (5 bases). From germline, CDR1 is MNHEY and CDR2 SMNVEV (reference sequence). V was clipped by 4 bases and J by 4 bases, with 11 bases between them. There are 14 residues in the CDR3. The CDR3 DNA is TGTGCCAGCAGTTCGGTGCAGGGATACAATGAGCAGTTCTTC. Protein: CASSSVQGYNEQFF.

The chain recombines TRBV4-3 with TRBJ2-1; 7 bases match TRBD2. The CDR3 spans 17 residues. V dropped 0 bases and J dropped 8; count of bases not matched to a gene: 13. CDR1 and CDR2 from the germline V gene are LGHNA and YSLEER. Here the CDR3 reads CASSQDGTGGGFDEQFF. In nucleotides, the CDR3 is TGCGCCAGCAGCCAAGATGGGACGGGAGGCGGGTTCGATGAGCAGTTCTTC.